Each of the 6 T cell receptor beta chains below was sequenced from the same sample in a study of blood T cell repertoires in COVID-19. Clones were sequenced by immunoSEQ multiplex PCR, and TCRdb holds only the in-frame ones, with some missing. This sample has fewer than 250,000 clones, with roughly 80% found just once. Specimen: peripheral blood. These receptors originate from a human donor in a cohort sampled during active COVID-19.

The gene calls are TRBV5-1 and TRBJ1-5; TRBD1 matches at 7 bases. The V and J ends lost 0 bases and 3 bases, in that order; junction bases with no gene match: 9. The CDR3 has 17 residues. Per the germline V gene, CDR1 is SGHRS and CDR2 is YFSETQ. This chain's CDR3 is CASSLEGAGLDNQPQHF. The CDR3 nucleotides read TGCGCCAGCAGCTTGGAGGGGGCAGGGCTTGACAATCAGCCCCAGCATTTT.

The chain's CDR3 is CASSTYRGQTQYF. CDR3 nucleotide sequence: TGTGCCAGCAGTACCTACAGGGGACAGACCCAGTACTTC. The chain recombines TRBV27 with TRBJ2-5; TRBD1 matches 7 bases. The CDR3 spans 13 residues. Germline V gene sequence: CDR1 MNHEY, CDR2 SMNVEV (reference sequence). Germline trimming cut 5 bases from V and 6 bases from J; bases unmatched to any gene: 6.

The V and J genes are TRBV27 and TRBJ2-1; 10 bases align to TRBD2. CDR1 and CDR2 from the germline V gene are MNHEY and SMNVEV (reference sequence). The V and J ends lost 0 bases and 4 bases, in that order; junction bases with no gene match: 3. CDR3 size: 16 residues. CDR3 loop: CASSLSGTSEYNEQFF. The CDR3 DNA is TGTGCCAGCAGTTTATCCGGGACTAGCGAGTACAATGAGCAGTTCTTC.

The CDR3 sequence is CASSPAAVQGVGNTEAFF. The CDR3 bases are TGTGCCAGCTCACCGGCAGCGGTACAGGGGGTGGGGAACACTGAAGCTTTCTTT. The V and J genes are TRBV18 and TRBJ1-1; 8 bases are a match to TRBD1. This CDR3 comprises 18 residues. Germline V gene data show CDR1 as KGHSH and CDR2 as LQKENI. The J segment lost 1 base and the V segment lost 3 bases, leaving 13 bases of the junction unmatched. Full variable domain (rest looked up from reference TRBV18 and TRBJ1-1): NAGVMQNPRHLVRRRGQEARLRCSPMKGHSHVYWYRQLPEEGLKFMVYLQKENIIDESGMPKERFSAEFPKEGPSILRIQQVVRGDSAAYFCASSPAAVQGVGNTEAFFGQGTRLTVV.

The chain carries TRBV29-1 and TRBJ1-2; D is uncertain. Trimming removed 3 bases from V and 8 bases from J, with 22 bases in between. The CDR3 is 15 amino acids. CDR1 is SQVTM, CDR2 ANQGSEA, per germline. CDR3 region: CSVDRTPGVKTGYTF. The CDR3 bases are TGCAGCGTTGATAGGACCCCCGGGGTAAAGACGGGCTACACCTTC.

The chain couples TRBV19 to TRBJ1-5; D is ambiguous. The CDR3 has 15 residues. Trimming removed 4 bases at V and 4 bases at J, with 14 bases between. Germline values: CDR1 LNHDA, CDR2 SQIVND (reference sequence). DNA for the CDR3: TGTGCCAGTAGTACGACCATCCGGAGTAATCAGCCCCAGCATTTT. This codes for CASSTTIRSNQPQHF. The full variable domain, rest sourced from reference TRBV19 and TRBJ1-5, is DGGITQSPKYLFRKEGQNVTLSCEQNLNHDAMYWYRQDPGQGLRLIYYSQIVNDFQKGDIAEGYSVSREKKESFPLTVTSAQKNPTAFYLCASSTTIRSNQPQHFGDGTRLSIL.